Presented here are 29 T cell receptor beta chains from one specimen sequenced in a study of cytotoxic CD8 clonotypes in ibrutinib-treated CLL. Here immunoSEQ multiplex PCR was the method, and the copy in TCRdb shows in-frame clones only, minus some. The sample comprises roughly 16,000 clones, 55% to 65% of which are singletons, and about an eighth rests with the top ten. The sample in question was PBMCs, obtained before ibrutinib treatment. The source of these receptors is a human donor with chronic lymphocytic leukemia.

For this clone: This sample includes further DNA sequences coding for the same CDR3. The J gene is TRBJ2-1, the V gene TRBV7-8; D is undetermined. Trimming removed 5 bases from V and 4 bases from J, with 15 bases in between. The V gene's germline CDR1 is SGHVS and CDR2 FQNEAQ. The CDR3 loop spans 15 amino acids. In DNA form, the CDR3 reads TGTGCCAGCAGCGCAGACCCGCTAGTATACAATGAGCAGTTCTTC. It encodes CASSADPLVYNEQFF. Full variable domain (outside the CDR3, taken from reference TRBV7-8 and TRBJ2-1): GAGVSQSPRYKVAKRGQDVALRCDPISGHVSLFWYQQALGQGPEFLTYFQNEAQLDKSGLPSDRFFAERPEGSVSTLKIQRTQQEDSAVYLCASSADPLVYNEQFFGPGTRLTVL.

The rearrangement links TRBV9 to TRBJ2-4; unclear D gene. Trimming pared 7 bases from V and 8 bases from J, leaving 7 bases between. CDR3 size: 10 residues. In germline, CDR1 is SGDLS, CDR2 YYNGEE. CDR3 region: CASQGDIQYF. CDR3 sequence (DNA): TGTGCCAGCCAAGGAGACATTCAGTACTTC.

The rearrangement uses TRBV7-9 and TRBJ2-5; the match to TRBD2 covers 9 bases. After removal of 3 bases from V and 4 bases from J, the junction contained 3 bases not matched to a gene. Germline V gene sequence: CDR1 SEHNR, CDR2 FQNEAQ (reference sequence). The CDR3 runs to 14 residues. CDR3 bases: TGTGCCAGCAGCTTCGGCGGGGGGGTAGAGACCCAGTACTTC. It codes for CASSFGGGVETQYF.

The chain links TRBV2 to TRBJ2-1, with 14 bases aligning to TRBD2. This CDR3 has 15 amino acids. V lost 6 bases, J lost 9 bases, and 7 bases stayed unmatched. The germline CDR1 and CDR2 sequences are SNHLY and FYNNEI. This CDR3 reads CASSTGLAGGSEQFF. The DNA for the CDR3 is TGTGCCAGCAGCACCGGACTAGCGGGAGGAAGTGAGCAGTTCTTC.

This chain joins TRBV5-5 and TRBJ1-2; possible D gene TRBD1, 6 bases. Germline V gene lookup returns CDR1 SGHKS and CDR2 YYEKEE (reference sequence). There are 14 residues in the CDR3. V lost 0 bases to trimming and J lost 2 bases, with 8 bases between them. The CDR3 coding sequence is TGTGCCAGCAGCTTGGATGGGGGCAACTATGGCTACACCTTC. It yields the protein CASSLDGGNYGYTF.

This clone showed up just a few times. This chain uses TRBV5-1 with TRBJ2-1, with 8 nucleotides matching TRBD1. This CDR3 is built from 15 residues. Germline CDR1 reads SGHRS; CDR2 reads YFSETQ. The J segment lost 1 base and the V segment lost 3 bases, leaving 3 bases of the junction unmatched. This chain's CDR3 is CASSWRQGSYNEQFF. The CDR3 DNA reads as TGCGCCAGCAGCTGGAGACAGGGGTCCTACAATGAGCAGTTCTTC.

The V call is TRBV7-9, the J call TRBJ2-1; 9 bases map to TRBD2. The V gene end was trimmed by 0 bases and the J gene end by 5 bases; junction bases not matched to a gene: 2. The CDR3 covers 15 residues. CDR1 is SEHNR, CDR2 FQNEAQ, per germline (reference sequence). The CDR3 sequence: CASSLAASGDNEQFF. As DNA, the CDR3 is TGTGCCAGCAGCTTAGCCGCTAGCGGGGACAATGAGCAGTTCTTC.

This clone was detected only a few times. The chain combines TRBV6-1 with TRBJ2-7; D perhaps matches TRBD1 (6 bases). V was clipped by 4 bases and J by 7 bases, with 8 bases between them. Germline assignment: CDR1 MNHNS and CDR2 SASEGT. The CDR3 is made up of 11 amino acids. The CDR3 sequence is CASSATGEQYF. For the CDR3, the DNA is TGTGCCAGCAGTGCTACAGGGGAGCAGTACTTC.

The chain couples TRBV11-2 to TRBJ1-2; D remains ambiguous. V lost 0 bases and J lost 4, with 9 bases in between. The CDR3 consists of 14 residues. Germline-derived CDR1 and CDR2 are SGHAT and FQNNGV. Written as DNA, the CDR3 is TGTGCCAGCAGCTTAGATCAGGACCTCTATGGCTACACCTTC. Its protein product is CASSLDQDLYGYTF.

As to this clone: One end of the junction varies from germline; a read error may be responsible. The gene calls are TRBV6-9 and TRBJ2-7; 7 nucleotides match TRBD1. This CDR3 comprises 16 residues. From germline, CDR1 is MNHGY and CDR2 SVAAGI. The CDR3 loop reads CAGSAIPTGYPDRQYF. DNA of the CDR3: TGTGCCGGCAGTGCAATCCCGACAGGGTATCCCGATCGGCAGTACTTC.

The rearrangement links TRBV27 to TRBJ2-1; 9 positions match TRBD2. Trimming removed 5 bases from V and 8 bases from J; junction bases left unmatched: 10. Per the germline V gene, CDR1 is MNHEY and CDR2 is SMNVEV (reference sequence). The CDR3 has 15 residues. This chain's CDR3 is CASSSRLAVQDEQFF. The CDR3 DNA reads TGTGCCAGCAGTAGCCGACTAGCGGTACAGGATGAGCAGTTCTTC.

On this clone: A read error may account for a junction end that differs from germline. The chain combines TRBV7-4 with TRBJ2-5; a possible D gene is TRBD2 (5 bases). Germline V gene data show CDR1 as SGHVT and CDR2 as SQSDAQ. The CDR3 runs to 14 residues. The CDR3 loop is CASSPRRFSWRCDF. The CDR3 nucleotides are TGTGCCAGCAGCCCCCGGCGCTTTAGTTGGAGGTGCGACTTC. Drawing the rest from reference TRBV7-4 and TRBJ2-5, the complete variable domain is GAGVSQSPRYKVAKRGRDVALRCDSISGHVTLYWYRQTLGQGSEVLTYSQSDAQRDKSGRPSGRFSAERPERSVSTLKIQRTEQGDSAVYLCASSPRRFSWRCDFGPGTRLLVL.

This clone appeared once. The chain employs TRBV5-1 and TRBJ2-5; no reliable D call. V was shortened by 0 bases and J by 0 bases, with 6 bases between the two germline ends. This CDR3 region has 14 residues. Germline V gene sequence: CDR1 SGHRS, CDR2 YFSETQ. Here the CDR3 reads CASSLDPNQETQYF. Here the CDR3 DNA reads TGCGCCAGCAGCTTGGATCCCAACCAAGAGACCCAGTACTTC. Full variable domain (remainder filled in from reference TRBV5-1 and TRBJ2-5): KAGVTQTPRYLIKTRGQQVTLSCSPISGHRSVSWYQQTPGQGLQFLFEYFSETQRNKGNFPGRFSGRQFSNSRSEMNVSTLELGDSALYLCASSLDPNQETQYFGPGTRLLVL.

V and J are TRBV6-1 and TRBJ1-5, with D perhaps matching TRBD1 (5 bases). V was shortened by 1 base and J by 0 bases, with 10 bases between the two germline ends. The CDR3 sequence is 16 residues long. Germline V gene sequence: CDR1 MNHNS, CDR2 SASEGT. For the CDR3, the DNA is TGTGCCAGCAGTGAAGGGACATCTTTTAGCAATCAGCCCCAGCATTTT. It translates to CASSEGTSFSNQPQHF.

V usage is TRBV5-1 and J usage is TRBJ2-2; 11 positions agree with TRBD1. Germline assignment: CDR1 SGHRS and CDR2 YFSETQ. CDR3 length equals 18 residues. V shed 6 bases and J 4 bases; nucleotides not matched to a gene: 14. The CDR3 DNA sequence: TGCGCCAGCATGCGGCTCGGACAGGGGGCGTTTGTCACCGGGGAGCTGTTTTTT. It yields the protein CASMRLGQGAFVTGELFF.

The chain recombines TRBV5-5 with TRBJ1-6; TRBD1 aligns across 8 bases. Trimming removed 2 bases from V and 5 bases from J; junction bases left unmatched: 15. CDR3 length equals 19 residues. Germline values: CDR1 SGHKS, CDR2 YYEKEE (reference sequence). CDR3 in amino acids: CASSFRTGPKPLDNSPLHF. The CDR3 coding sequence is TGTGCCAGCAGCTTCAGGACAGGGCCCAAACCCCTAGATAATTCACCCCTCCACTTT.

The table lists this clone with a few counts. The chain uses TRBV28 and TRBJ2-7; possibly TRBD1 for D (5 bases). CDR3 size: 13 residues. Trimming stripped 3 bases from V and 5 bases from J, with 11 bases between. The germline V gene has CDR1 MDHEN and CDR2 SYDVKM. CDR3 residues: CASSFVRADEQYF. The CDR3 DNA reads TGTGCCAGCAGTTTTGTCAGGGCCGACGAGCAGTACTTC. Variable domain in full (rest from reference TRBV28 and TRBJ2-7): DVKVTQSSRYLVKRTGEKVFLECVQDMDHENMFWYRQDPGLGLRLIYFSYDVKMKEKGDIPEGYSVSREKKERFSLILESASTNQTSMYLCASSFVRADEQYFGPGTRLTVT.

The rearrangement links TRBV4-1 to TRBJ2-5; no clear D. V was trimmed by 1 base and J by 2 bases, leaving 14 bases between them. Germline V CDR1 and CDR2: MGHRA, YSYEKL. The CDR3 totals 16 residues. Here the CDR3 DNA reads TGCGCCAGCAGCCAAGGGAGTCACCCTAGTCAAGAGACCCAGTACTTC. Translation gives CASSQGSHPSQETQYF.

This clone was observed a handful of times. This chain uses TRBV7-9 with TRBJ1-1; possibly TRBD1 for D (6 bases). V was clipped by 3 bases and J by 0 bases, with 14 bases between them. From germline, CDR1 is SEHNR and CDR2 FQNEAQ (reference sequence). The CDR3 runs to 16 residues. The CDR3: CASSFMRDILNTEAFF. DNA of the CDR3: TGTGCCAGCAGCTTTATGCGGGACATATTGAACACTGAAGCTTTCTTT.

The chain links TRBV5-4 to TRBJ2-7; 9 positions match TRBD1. Trimming took 3 bases from V and 3 from J; bases not matched to a gene: 4. The CDR3 length is 14 residues. The V gene's germline CDR1 is SGHNT and CDR2 YYREEE (reference sequence). The CDR3 nucleotides read TGTGCCAGCAGCTCCCGGGACAGGGTCTACGAGCAGTACTTC. Its translation is CASSSRDRVYEQYF.

In this sample, this clone turned up once. The chain's CDR3 is CASSPGLSNQPQHF. The DNA of the CDR3 is TGTGCCAGCAGCCCGGGCCTAAGCAATCAGCCCCAGCATTTT. The gene calls are TRBV28 and TRBJ1-5; no firm D call. Germline CDR1 and CDR2: MDHEN and SYDVKM. The germline V and J ends were trimmed by 6 bases and 1 base, with 10 bases remaining between them. The CDR3 spans 14 residues.

The V gene is TRBV5-3, the J gene TRBJ2-7; D is unclear. TRBV5-3 is an open reading frame whose function is uncertain. Deletions cut 6 bases from V and 2 bases from J, with 15 bases between. This CDR3 comprises 14 residues. Here the CDR3 reads CARTHGRATYEQYF. For the CDR3, the DNA is TGTGCCAGAACCCACGGGCGAGCGACCTACGAGCAGTACTTC.

With respect to this clone: A clone one base away is much larger, so this may be a read error. The chain couples TRBV7-1 to TRBJ1-2; D remains ambiguous. TRBV7-1 is noted as an ORF with a role that remains uncertain. Trimming took 4 bases from V and 4 from J, leaving 7 bases between them. The length of the CDR3 is 12 residues. The CDR3 sequence is CASSLEVYGYTF. In DNA, the CDR3 is TGTGCCAGCAGCTTAGAGGTCTATGGCTACACCTTC.

This clone was observed a few times. The chain links TRBV7-9 to TRBJ2-5; D is ambiguous. V shed 5 bases and J shed 3 bases, with 10 bases lying between them. The CDR3 is 13 amino acids. In germline, CDR1 is SEHNR, CDR2 FQNEAQ (reference sequence). The CDR3 here is CASSLTEKETQYF. The CDR3 bases are TGTGCCAGCAGCCTAACGGAAAAAGAGACCCAGTACTTC.

This clone turned up a few times. The J gene is TRBJ2-2, the V gene TRBV6-5, with TRBD1 matching 7 bases. This CDR3 is 16 amino acids long. Looked up from germline, CDR1 is MNHEY and CDR2 is SVGAGI. After removal of 4 bases from V and 6 bases from J, the junction contained 11 bases not matched to a gene. CDR3: CASSFLGGGMAGELFF. In DNA, the CDR3 is TGTGCCAGCAGTTTCCTAGGGGGCGGTATGGCCGGGGAGCTGTTTTTT.

This clone was recorded only once. CDR3 in amino acids: CATSRWAGARVAEAFF. As DNA, the CDR3 is TGTGCCACCAGCAGATGGGCAGGGGCCAGGGTAGCTGAAGCTTTCTTT. This chain links TRBV15 with TRBJ1-1; TRBD1 might be the D (6 bases). Trimming removed 2 bases at V and 6 bases at J, with 19 bases between. This CDR3 region has 16 residues. Germline assignment: CDR1 LNHNV and CDR2 YYDKDF (reference sequence).

This clone was seen a handful of times. J is TRBJ1-5 and V is TRBV6-5; D is uncertain. V was cut by 4 bases and J by 2 bases, with 9 bases left in between. Germline V gene sequence: CDR1 MNHEY, CDR2 SVGAGI. The CDR3 covers 14 residues. This chain's CDR3 is CASSLIGGNQPQHF. In DNA form, the CDR3 reads TGTGCCAGCAGTTTGATAGGCGGCAATCAGCCCCAGCATTTT.

The rearrangement links TRBV27 to TRBJ2-6; no definite D call. The ends were cut back, 7 bases at V and 1 base at J, with 5 bases in the middle. The V gene's germline CDR1 is MNHEY and CDR2 SMNVEV (reference sequence). CDR3 length equals 13 residues. The CDR3 protein is CASTESGANVLTF. The CDR3 coding sequence is TGTGCCAGCACCGAGTCTGGGGCCAACGTCCTGACTTTC.

The chain carries TRBV7-2 and TRBJ2-1; tentatively, D is TRBD2 (6 bases). CDR1 SGHTA and CDR2 FQGNSA come from the germline V gene. Trimming removed 5 bases at V and 3 bases at J, with 11 bases between. The length of the CDR3 is 14 residues. In DNA form, the CDR3 reads TGTGCCAGCAGCGTGGCGGGAAACTACAATGAGCAGTTCTTC. Its translation: CASSVAGNYNEQFF.